The 5 T cell receptor beta chains given below trace back to one sample, sequenced in a study of T cells in Graves' hyperthyroidism and ophthalmopathy. Researchers amplified the TCR beta CDR3 regions from RNA transcripts. During a first-round RT-PCR of the TCR CDR3, the HTBI primer set was used. TCRdb re-called the multiplex PCR reads with MiXCR, one entry per CDR3 protein. The sample includes roughly 500,000 distinct CDR3 sequences, 40% to 55% seen only once; the top ten take about two fifths. The sample was peripheral blood or thyroid tissue (not recorded which). These receptors all come from an adult woman with Graves' disease, either hyperthyroidism or ophthalmopathy (not recorded which).

The rearrangement uses TRBV29-1 and TRBJ2-5; D may be TRBD2 (6 bases). Trimming took off 8 bases at V and 5 bases at J, with 27 bases between the two ends. The CDR3 loop spans 16 amino acids. Germline V CDR1 and CDR2: SQVTM, ANQGSEA. The CDR3 DNA reads TGCAGCAGTGAAGCTCCCCTGGAGGAGGGAAGGGAGACCCAGTACTTC. Amino acid sequence: CSSEAPLEEGRETQYF.

This clonotype has a count of ten or more. The chain employs TRBV24-1 and TRBJ2-2; 9 nucleotides align to TRBD1. CDR1 and CDR2 from the germline V gene are KGHDR and SFDVKD. The length of the CDR3 is 13 residues. The J segment lost 7 bases and the V segment lost 9 bases, leaving 5 bases of the junction unmatched. The DNA for the CDR3 is TGTGCCACCGGGGACAGGGCAGTCGGGGAGCTGTTTTTT. Amino acid sequence: CATGDRAVGELFF.

This clonotype has ten or more counts. This chain links TRBV7-3 with TRBJ1-1; D remains ambiguous. This CDR3 is 13 amino acids long. Trimming took 1 base from V and 1 from J, leaving 4 bases between them. The germline V gene encodes CDR1 SGHTA and CDR2 FQGTGA. The chain's CDR3 is CASSLIPNTEAFF. The CDR3, as DNA: TGTGCCAGCAGCTTAATCCCGAACACTGAAGCTTTCTTT. The full variable domain, its missing parts supplied by reference TRBV7-3 and TRBJ1-1, is GAGVSQTPSNKVTEKGKYVELRCDPISGHTALYWYRQSLGQGPEFLIYFQGTGAADDSGLPNDRFFAVRPEGSVSTLKIQRTERGDSAVYLCASSLIPNTEAFFGQGTRLTVV.

The chain is built from TRBV2 and TRBJ2-6, with D possibly being TRBD1 or TRBD2 (5 bases each). Germline-derived CDR1 and CDR2 are SNHLY and FYNNEI. CDR3 length: 15 residues. The V and J ends lost 2 bases and 2 bases respectively, with 7 bases between them. CDR3 amino acids: CASSEMGAGANVLTF. CDR3 nucleotides: TGTGCCAGCAGTGAAATGGGGGCTGGGGCCAACGTCCTGACTTTC.

This clonotype was counted a few times. The chain couples TRBV5-5 to TRBJ2-5; no clear D gene. In germline, CDR1 is SGHKS, CDR2 YYEKEE (reference sequence). Trimming shortened V by 0 bases and J by 9 bases, and 15 bases separated the two germline ends. The CDR3 length is 14 residues. CDR3 amino acids: CASSLADSNQPQYF. CDR3 sequence (DNA): TGTGCCAGCAGCTTGGCTGATAGCAATCAGCCCCAGTACTTC.